This T cell receptor (beta chain) appears in the sequencing data of a study of beta chain features in type 1 diabetes. Study as a whole: Healthy donors and patients showed comparable age, gender and cell yields.

Expressed TCRB transcripts got sequenced, as all isolated RNA was reverse transcribed. Sequencing used immunoSEQ multiplex PCR; TCRdb keeps in-frame clones, though not all of them. This table holds hundreds of thousands of clones, about 30% found once. CDR1 SGHDN and CDR2 FVKESK come from the germline V gene. V lost 5 bases to trimming and J lost 0 bases, with 11 bases between them. The CDR3 runs to 15 residues. As to this clone: As yet, its antigen is unknown.

General study results and limits: Whatever favoring of shorter templates PCR might show would apply equally to patients and controls.

Material for sequencing was naive CD4+ T cells from blood. The clonotype comes from a man aged 18 to 29 in good health. This chain links TRBV14 with TRBJ2-1; D is undetermined. The CDR3 region has the DNA TGTGCCAGCAGCTATCAGGTCAGCTCCTACAATGAGCAGTTCTTC. Translated, it gives CASSYQVSSYNEQFF.